This T cell receptor beta chain emerged from a study of beta chain features in type 1 diabetes. Germline values: CDR1 SGHKS, CDR2 YYEKEE (reference sequence). The CDR3 is made up of 15 amino acids. Trimming removed 4 bases from V and 1 base from J, with 14 bases in between. This clone was found a few times. The whole isolated RNA underwent reverse transcription, so sequencing captured expressed TCRB transcripts. The method was immunoSEQ multiplex PCR; TCRdb's version includes in-frame clones alone and lacks a portion of them. Of 330,000 or so clones in the sample, around 15% were seen once. The sequence was obtained from a man aged 30-40 years in good health. Sequencing was done on a sample of central memory CD4+ T cells from blood. The chain has TRBV5-5 and TRBJ1-1; no firm D call. As DNA, the CDR3 is TGTGCCAGCAGCCTGAATTGGGGTTGGAACACTGAAGCTTTCTTT. It yields the protein CASSLNWGWNTEAFF.